This T cell receptor (beta chain) was identified during a study of blood T cells in healthy people across ages. The CDR3 has 17 amino acids. With 4 bases removed from V and 1 base from J, the gap between germline ends came to 16 bases. Germline CDR1 is LGHDT and CDR2 is YNNKEL (reference sequence). Each individual donor underwent a draw of roughly 10 milliliters of peripheral blood. The sample holds a few counts of this clonotype. A second roughly 6 to 11 cycle PCR used barcoded and J-beta primers. TCRdb independently ran MiXCR on the 5' RACE reads; one entry per CDR3 protein. The sample holds around 800,000 distinct CDR3 sequences, 25% to 30% seen once. These same records also appear under a second study, on T cells of mothers and their children.

This TCR was sampled from a boy aged 5-17 years in good health. The sequencing input was blood. The chain is built from TRBV3-1 and TRBJ2-2; D might be TRBD2 (5 bases). Here the CDR3 reads CASSRRATRENTGELFF. The CDR3 coding sequence is TGTGCCAGCAGCCGCCGGGCCACCCGGGAGAACACCGGGGAGCTGTTTTTT.